The clone carrying this TCR beta chain was observed many times. Its matching antigen is unknown. TCRdb re-analysed the RT-PCR reads in MiXCR, keeping a single row per CDR3 protein. The sample consists of around 850,000 distinct CDR3 sequences, approximately 17% of them appearing once. The CDR3 consists of 13 residues. Between the trimmed V and J ends, which lost 1 base and 4 bases, there was a span of 6 bases. Germline V gives CDR1 SGHRS, CDR2 YFSETQ. The data were taken from a study of response to subunit inactivated influenza vaccine. Notes on the study in general: Authors suggested each seasonal influenza vaccination recruits few new T cells.

Sequencing used PBMCs from blood, obtained more than 4 days after vaccination. The source of this sequence is a man aged 45-65 years who received an inactivated influenza vaccine. The V gene is TRBV5-1, the J gene TRBJ2-1; the D is unclear. The CDR3 loop is CASSLQEYNEQFF. The CDR3 DNA reads TGCGCCAGCAGCTTGCAAGAATACAATGAGCAGTTCTTC. Based on the CDR3 plus reference TRBV5-1 and TRBJ2-1, the full variable domain is KAGVTQTPRYLIKTRGQQVTLSCSPISGHRSVSWYQQTPGQGLQFLFEYFSETQRNKGNFPGRFSGRQFSNSRSEMNVSTLELGDSALYLCASSLQEYNEQFFGPGTRLTVL.